The T cell receptor (beta chain) described here comes from a study of blood T cell repertoires in COVID-19. The CDR3 is 19 amino acids. J was trimmed by 0 bases and V by 6 bases; bases with no gene match: 12. Looked up from germline, CDR1 is SGHTA and CDR2 is FQGNSA. Produced via immunoSEQ multiplex PCR; TCRdb's table is partial and in-frame only. The repertoire holds approximately 150,000 clones, with 79% as singletons. This clone was detected only a few times. The chain carries TRBV7-2 and TRBJ2-6; 9 bases align to TRBD2. The receptor comes from a woman aged 60-70 years with COVID-19, enrolled during active disease. The sample was peripheral blood. The DNA of the CDR3 is TGTGCCAGCAGACCAAGGGGACTAGCACTACTCTCTGGGGCCAACGTCCTGACTTTC. Its protein is CASRPRGLALLSGANVLTF.